Listed below are T cell receptor beta chains from one sample, sequenced in a study of OX40 agonist ivuxolimab in advanced cancers. Sequencing was performed with immunoSEQ multiplex PCR; in TCRdb, only in-frame clones are kept and a portion is missing. The profile covers 100,000 to 140,000 clones, with 80% to 95% appearing a single time and roughly 1.3% taken by the ten largest. Sequenced here: CD4+ or CD8+ T cells sorted from blood, sampled in a trial of the OX40 agonist ivuxolimab. The source of these receptors is an adult with an advanced solid tumor such as melanoma, head and neck, liver or kidney cancer. Both conserved end residues are part of each CDR3. Each record gives: clone size, D gene, V gene, J gene, CDR3 protein, CDR3 DNA. A D gene is named only where the DNA matches it firmly. Some rows have no size entry. The others give once, few or many, or a class for an expanded clone.

NA,NA,TRBV30,TRBJ1-2,CAWSVNRGYGYTF,TGTGCCTGGAGTGTTAATAGGGGCTATGGCTACACCTTC
NA,NA,TRBV7-2,TRBJ1-6,CASAGDYNSPLHF,TGTGCCAGCGCGGGAGACTATAATTCACCCCTCCACTTT
NA,TRBD1,TRBV11-3,TRBJ2-5,CASSSADRATETQYF,TGTGCCAGCAGCTCAGCCGACAGGGCCACGGAGACCCAGTACTTC
NA,TRBD1,TRBV10-3,TRBJ1-1,CAISDRDRGRFMAFF,TGTGCCATCAGTGACCGAGACAGGGGGCGGTTCATGGCTTTCTTT
NA,NA,TRBV7-2,TRBJ2-7,CASSLGTVSYEQYF,TGTGCCAGCAGCTTAGGGACAGTCTCCTACGAGCAGTACTTC
NA,NA,TRBV2,TRBJ1-6,CASSVQGLTESYNSPLHF,TGTGCCAGCAGTGTTCAGGGGTTAACGGAGTCCTATAATTCACCCCTCCACTTT
NA,TRBD1,TRBV5-1,TRBJ2-2,CASSQTGTNTGELFF,TGCGCCAGCAGCCAGACAGGGACGAACACCGGGGAGCTGTTTTTT
NA,NA,TRBV9,TRBJ1-4,CASSGGLGQKLFF,TGTGCCAGCAGCGGGGGACTTGGGCAAAAACTGTTTTTT
NA,TRBD1,TRBV19,TRBJ1-1,CASSQTGADTEAFF,TGTGCCAGTAGTCAGACAGGGGCCGACACTGAAGCTTTCTTT
NA,NA,TRBV5-5,TRBJ1-1,CASSWPGGTEAFF,TGTGCCAGCAGCTGGCCGGGGGGCACTGAAGCTTTCTTT
NA,TRBD1,TRBV6-1,TRBJ2-5,CASSRTGQYQETQYF,TGTGCCAGCAGCCGGACAGGGCAGTACCAAGAGACCCAGTACTTC
NA,NA,TRBV6-5,TRBJ1-5,CASSYSSGSNQPQHF,TGTGCCAGCAGTTACTCGTCCGGGAGCAATCAGCCCCAGCATTTT
NA,NA,TRBV11-3,TRBJ2-7,CASSPGLNNYEQYF,TGTGCCAGCAGCCCGGGACTGAATAACTACGAGCAGTACTTC
NA,TRBD2,TRBV7-3,TRBJ2-3,CASSFRTRMGTDTQYF,TGTGCCAGCAGCTTTCGGACTAGGATGGGCACAGATACGCAGTATTTT
NA,TRBD1,TRBV18,TRBJ2-7,CASSPIRSGTGYEQYF,TGTGCCAGCTCCCCCATCCGATCCGGGACAGGGTACGAGCAGTACTTC
NA,NA,TRBV5-6,TRBJ1-6,CASSFIPGTRKGYNSPLHF,TGTGCCAGCAGCTTTATTCCAGGAACCCGGAAAGGCTATAATTCACCCCTCCACTTT
NA,NA,TRBV4-3,TRBJ1-4,CASSQDGREGGEKLFF,TGCGCCAGCAGCCAAGATGGGAGGGAGGGGGGTGAAAAACTGTTTTTT
few,TRBD2,TRBV2,TRBJ2-1,CASIRGSSYNEQFF,TGTGCCAGCATCCGCGGGAGCTCCTACAATGAGCAGTTCTTC
once,TRBD1,TRBV9,TRBJ2-1,CASSARGDRGYNEQFF,TGTGCCAGCAGCGCTAGGGGGGACAGGGGTTACAATGAGCAGTTCTTC
NA,NA,TRBV6-5,TRBJ2-7,CASSYGTVPYEQYF,TGTGCCAGCAGTTACGGGACGGTCCCCTACGAGCAGTACTTC
NA,NA,TRBV7-9,TRBJ2-6,CASKDSGANVLTF,TGTGCCAGCAAGGACTCTGGGGCCAACGTCCTGACTTTC
few,NA,TRBV19,TRBJ1-2,CASIGYGGDGYTF,TGTGCCAGTATCGGGTATGGGGGCGATGGCTACACCTTC
NA,TRBD1,TRBV6-1,TRBJ2-5,CASTQNEGARETQYF,TGTGCCAGCACCCAGAATGAGGGGGCGCGGGAGACCCAGTACTTC
NA,NA,TRBV19,TRBJ2-7,CASSINRDAGSEQYF,TGTGCCAGTAGTATAAACCGGGACGCCGGGTCAGAGCAGTACTTC
NA,NA,TRBV29-1,TRBJ1-2,CSVRVNYGYTF,TGCAGCGTTCGAGTTAACTATGGCTACACCTTC
few,NA,TRBV29-1,TRBJ2-7,CSVALRAYEQYF,TGCAGCGTCGCCCTGCGGGCCTACGAGCAGTACTTC
NA,NA,TRBV28,TRBJ2-2,CASSSQRITGFTGELFF,TGTGCCAGCAGTTCTCAACGAATTACAGGGTTCACCGGGGAGCTGTTTTTT
NA,NA,TRBV5-8,TRBJ1-3,CASSLFSGNTIYF,TGTGCCAGCAGCCTGTTCTCTGGAAACACCATATATTTT
few,TRBD1,TRBV29-1,TRBJ1-2,CSVYGTGVNYGYTF,TGCAGCGTTTACGGGACAGGGGTAAACTATGGCTACACCTTC
NA,TRBD2,TRBV7-2,TRBJ2-1,CASSLAQTSGSVFF,TGTGCCAGCAGCTTAGCGCAGACTAGCGGGAGTGTGTTCTTC
once,TRBD1,TRBV28,TRBJ1-2,CASSPRQGVGYGYTF,TGTGCCAGCAGTCCTAGACAGGGGGTTGGTTATGGCTACACCTTC
once,NA,TRBV19,TRBJ2-5,CASRGVGGGETQYF,TGTGCCAGTAGGGGAGTTGGGGGTGGAGAGACCCAGTACTTC
NA,NA,TRBV2,TRBJ1-1,CATIPEKVLRAFF,TGTGCCACCATCCCCGAGAAGGTGCTGAGGGCTTTCTTT
NA,NA,TRBV28,TRBJ2-7,CASSPTGGAYRYF,TGTGCCAGCAGTCCCACAGGTGGGGCCTATCGCTACTTC
NA,NA,TRBV6-5,TRBJ2-1,CASSPVEAGGSEQFF,TGTGCCAGCAGTCCCGTGGAGGCCGGGGGCAGTGAGCAGTTCTTC
NA,NA,TRBV9,TRBJ2-7,CASSAGQQTYEQYF,TGTGCCAGCAGCGCCGGACAGCAAACCTACGAGCAGTACTTC
few,NA,TRBV28,TRBJ1-2,CASSLGSGTGYTF,TGTGCCAGCAGTTTAGGGAGCGGGACTGGCTACACCTTC
NA,NA,TRBV5-1,TRBJ2-5,CASSWTATLGETQYF,TGCGCCAGCAGCTGGACAGCTACGCTGGGAGAGACCCAGTACTTC
NA,NA,TRBV19,TRBJ2-4,CASSPPGPTKNIQYF,TGTGCCAGTAGTCCCCCCGGACCTACCAAAAACATTCAGTACTTC
NA,TRBD1,TRBV4-2,TRBJ1-5,CASSHTTGEGQPQHF,TGTGCCAGCAGCCACACGACAGGGGAAGGTCAGCCCCAGCATTTT
NA,TRBD1,TRBV5-1,TRBJ1-1,CASSEGQGATEAFF,TGCGCCAGCTCAGAAGGACAGGGGGCCACTGAAGCTTTCTTT
NA,NA,TRBV28,TRBJ2-7,CASTYGGGIGEQYF,TGTGCCAGCACTTATGGAGGAGGAATCGGCGAGCAGTACTTC
NA,NA,TRBV6-6,TRBJ1-1,CASQGVGVGTEAFF,TGTGCCAGCCAAGGGGTTGGGGTCGGGACTGAAGCTTTCTTT
NA,TRBD2,TRBV4-2,TRBJ2-1,CASTTSPGLAYNEQFF,TGTGCCAGCACGACCTCTCCGGGACTAGCGTACAATGAGCAGTTCTTC
NA,TRBD2,TRBV7-2,TRBJ2-1,CASSPRRRGSGRAGEQFF,TGTGCCAGCAGCCCACGACGACGGGGTAGCGGGAGGGCCGGTGAGCAGTTCTTC
once,TRBD1,TRBV6-5,TRBJ1-1,CASSYTGQGNTEAFF,TGTGCCAGCAGTTATACGGGACAGGGGAACACTGAAGCTTTCTTT
NA,NA,TRBV5-4,TRBJ1-3,CASSSRGRGRYSGNTIYF,TGTGCCAGCAGCTCAAGGGGCCGCGGGCGGTACTCTGGAAACACCATATATTTT
NA,NA,TRBV4-1,TRBJ2-6,CASSREGGAGANVLTF,TGCGCCAGCAGCAGAGAGGGAGGCGCTGGGGCCAACGTCCTGACTTTC
once,NA,TRBV7-3,TRBJ2-3,CASSQGAEVSTDTQYF,TGTGCCAGCAGCCAAGGGGCGGAGGTTAGCACAGATACGCAGTATTTT
NA,NA,TRBV18,TRBJ2-2,CASSPPGRPTGELFF,TGTGCCAGCTCACCACCAGGGCGGCCCACCGGGGAGCTGTTTTTT
NA,NA,TRBV2,TRBJ2-7,CASSEAARTVPPYEQYF,TGTGCCAGCAGTGAAGCCGCCCGGACAGTCCCTCCCTACGAGCAGTACTTC
NA,TRBD1,TRBV7-2,TRBJ1-5,CASRGTGVTDQPQHF,TGTGCCAGCAGGGGGACAGGGGTGACCGATCAGCCCCAGCATTTT
NA,NA,TRBV25-1,TRBJ1-2,CASSTARGDTSGYTF,TGTGCCAGCAGTACCGCGCGGGGGGACACGAGCGGCTACACCTTC
few,TRBD1,TRBV5-1,TRBJ2-5,CASSLRTGNLQETQYF,TGCGCCAGCAGCTTGAGGACAGGGAACCTCCAAGAGACCCAGTACTTC
NA,NA,TRBV5-1,TRBJ2-1,CASSLEGMGGPYNEQFF,TGCGCCAGCAGCTTGGAGGGGATGGGGGGACCCTACAATGAGCAGTTCTTC